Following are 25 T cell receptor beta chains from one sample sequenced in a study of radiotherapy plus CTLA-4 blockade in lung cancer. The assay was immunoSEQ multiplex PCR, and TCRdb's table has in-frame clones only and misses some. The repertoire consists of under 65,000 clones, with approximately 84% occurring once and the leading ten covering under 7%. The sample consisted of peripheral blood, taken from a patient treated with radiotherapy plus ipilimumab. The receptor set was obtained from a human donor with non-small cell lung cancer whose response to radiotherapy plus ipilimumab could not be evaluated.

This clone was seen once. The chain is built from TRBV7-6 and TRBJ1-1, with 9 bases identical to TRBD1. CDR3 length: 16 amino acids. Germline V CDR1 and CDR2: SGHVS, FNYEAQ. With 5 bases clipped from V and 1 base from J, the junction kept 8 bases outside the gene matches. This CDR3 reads CASSPRTGVWNTEAFF. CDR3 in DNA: TGTGCCAGCAGCCCCCGGACAGGGGTCTGGAACACTGAAGCTTTCTTT.

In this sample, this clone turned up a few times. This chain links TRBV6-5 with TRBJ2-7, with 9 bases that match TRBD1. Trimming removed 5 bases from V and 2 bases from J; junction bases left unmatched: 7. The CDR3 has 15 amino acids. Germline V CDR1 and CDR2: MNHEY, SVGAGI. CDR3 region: CASSGGTGWAYEQYF. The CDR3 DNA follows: TGTGCCAGCAGTGGGGGGACAGGGTGGGCCTACGAGCAGTACTTC.

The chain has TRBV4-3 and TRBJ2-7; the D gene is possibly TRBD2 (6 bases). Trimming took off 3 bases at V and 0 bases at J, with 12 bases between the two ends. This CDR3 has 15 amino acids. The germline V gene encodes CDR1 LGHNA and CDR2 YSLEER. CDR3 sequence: CASSQVADPSYEQYF. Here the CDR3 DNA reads TGCGCCAGCAGCCAGGTAGCGGACCCCTCCTACGAGCAGTACTTC.

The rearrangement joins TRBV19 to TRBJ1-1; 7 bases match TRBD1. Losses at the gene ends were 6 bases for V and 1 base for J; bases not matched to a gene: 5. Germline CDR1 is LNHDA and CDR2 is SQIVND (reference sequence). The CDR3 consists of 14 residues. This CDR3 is CASRVDRRNTEAFF. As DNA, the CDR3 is TGTGCCAGTAGAGTGGACAGGAGGAACACTGAAGCTTTCTTT.

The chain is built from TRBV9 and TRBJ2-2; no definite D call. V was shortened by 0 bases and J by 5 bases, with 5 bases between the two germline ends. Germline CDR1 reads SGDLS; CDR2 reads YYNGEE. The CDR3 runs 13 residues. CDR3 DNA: TGTGCCAGCAGCGTAGGGCGGACCGGGGAGCTGTTTTTT. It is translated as CASSVGRTGELFF.

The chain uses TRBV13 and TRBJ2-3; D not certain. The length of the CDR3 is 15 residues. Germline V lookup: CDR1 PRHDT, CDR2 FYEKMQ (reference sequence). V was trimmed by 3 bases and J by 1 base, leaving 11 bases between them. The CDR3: CASSLRRWGTDTQYF. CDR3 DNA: TGTGCCAGCAGCTTGCGGCGGTGGGGCACAGATACGCAGTATTTT. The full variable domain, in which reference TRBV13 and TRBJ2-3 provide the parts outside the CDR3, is AAGVIQSPRHLIKEKRETATLKCYPIPRHDTVYWYQQGPGQDPQFLISFYEKMQSDKGSIPDRFSAQQFSDYHSELNMSSLELGDSALYFCASSLRRWGTDTQYFGPGTRLTVL.

Written as DNA, the CDR3 is TGTGCCAGCTCACCACCGAATGTACAGGGGAACACTGAAGCTTTCTTT. As protein: CASSPPNVQGNTEAFF. This rearrangement joins TRBV18 to TRBJ1-1; D is possibly TRBD1 (6 bases). The CDR3 is 16 residues long. V shed 0 bases and J shed 1 base, with 12 bases lying between them. The germline V gene has CDR1 KGHSH and CDR2 LQKENI.

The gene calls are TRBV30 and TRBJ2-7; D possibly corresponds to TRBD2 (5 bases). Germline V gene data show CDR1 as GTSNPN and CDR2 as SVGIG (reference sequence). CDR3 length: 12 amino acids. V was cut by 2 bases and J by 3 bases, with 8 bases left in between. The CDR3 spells CAWSREGYEQYF. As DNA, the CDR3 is TGTGCCTGGAGTCGTGAGGGCTACGAGCAGTACTTC.

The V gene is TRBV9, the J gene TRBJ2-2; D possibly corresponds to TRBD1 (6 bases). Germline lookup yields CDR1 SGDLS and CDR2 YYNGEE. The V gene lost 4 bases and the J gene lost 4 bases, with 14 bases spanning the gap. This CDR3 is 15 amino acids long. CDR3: CASSIHRVSTGELFF. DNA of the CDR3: TGTGCCAGCAGCATCCACAGGGTTAGCACCGGGGAGCTGTTTTTT.

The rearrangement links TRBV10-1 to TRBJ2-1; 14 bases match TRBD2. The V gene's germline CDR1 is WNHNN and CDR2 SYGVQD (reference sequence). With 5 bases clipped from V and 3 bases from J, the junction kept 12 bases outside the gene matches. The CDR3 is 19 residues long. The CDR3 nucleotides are TGCGCCAGCAGTTCGGCGGGACTAGCGGGGGTTACCTACTACAATGAGCAGTTCTTC. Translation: CASSSAGLAGVTYYNEQFF.

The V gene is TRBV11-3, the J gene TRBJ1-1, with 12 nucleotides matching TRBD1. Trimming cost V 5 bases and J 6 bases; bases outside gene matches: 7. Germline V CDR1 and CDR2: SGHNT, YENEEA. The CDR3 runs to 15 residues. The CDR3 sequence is CASSPGTGGVSEAFF. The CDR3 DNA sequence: TGTGCCAGCAGCCCGGGGACAGGGGGCGTATCTGAAGCTTTCTTT.

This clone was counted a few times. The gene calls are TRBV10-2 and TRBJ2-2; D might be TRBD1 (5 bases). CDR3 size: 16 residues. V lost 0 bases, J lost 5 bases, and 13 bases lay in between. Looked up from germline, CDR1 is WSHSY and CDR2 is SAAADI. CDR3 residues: CASSESIVGQTGELFF. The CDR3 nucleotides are TGCGCCAGCAGTGAGTCGATAGTGGGGCAGACCGGGGAGCTGTTTTTT.

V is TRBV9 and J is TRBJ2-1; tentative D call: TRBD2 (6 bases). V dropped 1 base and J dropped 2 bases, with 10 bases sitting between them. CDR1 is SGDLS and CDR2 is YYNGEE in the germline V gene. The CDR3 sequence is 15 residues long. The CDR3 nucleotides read TGTGCCAGCAGCGTAACTAGCTTTACCTACAATGAGCAGTTCTTC. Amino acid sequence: CASSVTSFTYNEQFF.

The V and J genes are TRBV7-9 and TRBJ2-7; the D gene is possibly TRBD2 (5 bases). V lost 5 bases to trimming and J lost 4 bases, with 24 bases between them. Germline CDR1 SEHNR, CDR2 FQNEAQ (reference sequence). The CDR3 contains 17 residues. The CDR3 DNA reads TGTGCCAGCAGCCTAGGCGCCCCGGGCAGGAGGTCTTACGAGCAGTACTTC. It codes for CASSLGAPGRRSYEQYF. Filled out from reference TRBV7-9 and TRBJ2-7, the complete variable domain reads DTGVSQNPRHKITKRGQNVTFRCDPISEHNRLYWYRQTLGQGPEFLTYFQNEAQLEKSRLLSDRFSAERPKGSFSTLEIQRTEQGDSAMYLCASSLGAPGRRSYEQYFGPGTRLTVT.

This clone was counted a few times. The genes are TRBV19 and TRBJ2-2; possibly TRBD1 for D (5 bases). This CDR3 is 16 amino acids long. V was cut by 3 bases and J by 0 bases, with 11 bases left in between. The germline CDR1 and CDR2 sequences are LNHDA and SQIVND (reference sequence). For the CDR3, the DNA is TGTGCCAGTAGTATTAGTGCGACAGCGAACACCGGGGAGCTGTTTTTT. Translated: CASSISATANTGELFF.

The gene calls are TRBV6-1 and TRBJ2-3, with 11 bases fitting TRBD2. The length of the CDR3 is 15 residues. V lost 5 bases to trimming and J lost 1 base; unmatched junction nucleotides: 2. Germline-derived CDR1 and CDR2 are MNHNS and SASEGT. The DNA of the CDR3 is TGTGCCAGCAGTTCGGGACTAGCGGGCACAGATACGCAGTATTTT. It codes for CASSSGLAGTDTQYF.

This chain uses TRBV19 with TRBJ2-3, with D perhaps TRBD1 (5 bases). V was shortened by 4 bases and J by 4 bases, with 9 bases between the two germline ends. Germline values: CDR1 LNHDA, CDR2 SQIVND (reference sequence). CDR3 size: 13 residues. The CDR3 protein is CASSTAGSDTQYF. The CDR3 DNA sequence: TGTGCCAGTAGTACCGCAGGGTCAGATACGCAGTATTTT.

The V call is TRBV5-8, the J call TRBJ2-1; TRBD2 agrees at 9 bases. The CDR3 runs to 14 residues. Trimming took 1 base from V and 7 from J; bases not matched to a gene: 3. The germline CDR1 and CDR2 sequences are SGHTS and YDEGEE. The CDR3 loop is CASSLISGGNEQFF. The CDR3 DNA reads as TGTGCCAGCAGCTTGATTAGCGGGGGTAATGAGCAGTTCTTC.

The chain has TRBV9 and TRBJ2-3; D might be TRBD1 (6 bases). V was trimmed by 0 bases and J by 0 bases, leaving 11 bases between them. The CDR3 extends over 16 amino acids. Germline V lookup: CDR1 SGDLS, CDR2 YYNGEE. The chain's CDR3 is CASSVGGRGSTDTQYF. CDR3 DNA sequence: TGTGCCAGCAGCGTAGGAGGCAGGGGAAGCACAGATACGCAGTATTTT. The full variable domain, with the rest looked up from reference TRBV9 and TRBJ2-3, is DSGVTQTPKHLITATGQRVTLRCSPRSGDLSVYWYQQSLDQGLQFLIQYYNGEERAKGNILERFSAQQFPDLHSELNLSSLELGDSALYFCASSVGGRGSTDTQYFGPGTRLTVL.

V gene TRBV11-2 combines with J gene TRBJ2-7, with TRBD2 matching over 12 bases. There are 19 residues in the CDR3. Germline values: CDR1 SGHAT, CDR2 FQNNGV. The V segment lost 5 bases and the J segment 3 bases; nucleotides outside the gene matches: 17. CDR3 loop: CASSQEAPTSGGLVYEQYF. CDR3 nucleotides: TGTGCCAGCAGCCAAGAGGCCCCCACTAGCGGGGGGTTAGTCTACGAGCAGTACTTC.

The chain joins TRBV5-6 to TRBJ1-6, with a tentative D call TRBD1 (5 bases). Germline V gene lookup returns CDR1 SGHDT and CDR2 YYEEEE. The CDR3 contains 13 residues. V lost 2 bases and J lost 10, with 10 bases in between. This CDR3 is CASSLVGRSPLHF. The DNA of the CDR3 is TGTGCCAGCAGCTTAGTGGGGCGGTCACCCCTCCACTTT.

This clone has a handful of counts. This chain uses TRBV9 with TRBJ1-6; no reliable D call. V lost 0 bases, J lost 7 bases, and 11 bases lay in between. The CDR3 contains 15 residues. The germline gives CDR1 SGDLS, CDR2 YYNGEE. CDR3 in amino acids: CASSVEPLENSPLHF. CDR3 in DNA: TGTGCCAGCAGCGTAGAGCCTTTAGAGAATTCACCCCTCCACTTT.

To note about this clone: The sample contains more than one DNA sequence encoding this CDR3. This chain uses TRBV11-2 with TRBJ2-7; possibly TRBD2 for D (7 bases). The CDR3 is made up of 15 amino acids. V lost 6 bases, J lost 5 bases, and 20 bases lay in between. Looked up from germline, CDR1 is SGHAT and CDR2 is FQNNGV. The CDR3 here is CASSPTGGATNEQYF. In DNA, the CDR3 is TGTGCCAGCAGTCCTACGGGGGGCGCAACGAACGAGCAGTACTTC.

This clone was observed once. The chain's CDR3 is CASSQDTADGYTF. Here the CDR3 DNA reads TGTGCCAGCAGTCAGGACACGGCGGATGGCTACACCTTC. The chain has TRBV6-6 and TRBJ1-2, with TRBD1 as a possible D gene (5 bases). CDR1 is MNHNY, CDR2 SVGAGI, per germline (reference sequence). Trimming shortened V by 5 bases and J by 6 bases, and 13 bases separated the two germline ends. The length of the CDR3 is 13 residues.

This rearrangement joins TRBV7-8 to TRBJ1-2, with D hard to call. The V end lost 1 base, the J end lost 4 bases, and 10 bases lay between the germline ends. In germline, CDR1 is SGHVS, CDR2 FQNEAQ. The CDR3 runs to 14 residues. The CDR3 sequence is CASSLGHVSYGYTF. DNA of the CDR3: TGTGCCAGCAGCTTAGGGCACGTCTCCTATGGCTACACCTTC.